Below are 23 T cell receptor beta chains sequenced from a single sample in a study of blood T cell repertoires in COVID-19 (dated by TCRdb to the early 2020s). The library came from the immunoSEQ multiplex PCR assay. TCRdb took over this immuneACCESS table, retaining in-frame rearrangements with V and J assigned. Such tables are incomplete; in checked studies, under half of the missing clones stem from an unresolved V gene, and the remainder is unexplained. The sample yields 130,000 to 150,000 clones; around four fifths were counted once. Roughly 2.9% of the sample belongs to the ten largest clones. The sample consisted of peripheral blood. All receptors derive from a middle-aged woman with active or convalescent COVID-19.

The chain has TRBV27 and TRBJ1-1; 9 nucleotides line up with TRBD1. Germline values: CDR1 MNHEY, CDR2 SMNVEV (reference sequence). The CDR3 spans 11 residues. V shed 6 bases, J shed 11 bases, and the junction held 4 bases outside the gene matches. The DNA for the CDR3 is TGTGCCAGCAGCACCGGGACAGGGGCTTTCTTT. Its translation is CASSTGTGAFF.

This chain joins TRBV5-1 and TRBJ2-7, with D possibly TRBD1 on 7 matching bases. From germline, CDR1 is SGHRS and CDR2 YFSETQ. This CDR3 has 14 residues. V lost 4 bases, J lost 7 bases, and 18 bases lay in between. As DNA, the CDR3 is TGCGCCAGCAGCCGGGGACAGTCGGCGGGAGAGCAGTACTTC. It codes for CASSRGQSAGEQYF.

The CDR3 nucleotides read TGTGCCTGGAGAGCTGGTGCTCAGCCCCAGCATTTT. This gives the protein CAWRAGAQPQHF. The genes are TRBV30 and TRBJ1-5, with unresolved D. Trimming removed 3 bases from V and 6 bases from J, with 9 bases in between. The CDR3 consists of 12 residues. Germline values: CDR1 GTSNPN, CDR2 SVGIG (reference sequence).

The rearrangement joins TRBV9 to TRBJ1-2; TRBD1 is a possible D gene (6 bases). V was trimmed by 0 bases and J by 5 bases, leaving 14 bases between them. Germline V gene data show CDR1 as SGDLS and CDR2 as YYNGEE. The CDR3 has 15 amino acids. The CDR3 loop reads CASSVVDRATYGYTF. In nucleotides, the CDR3 is TGTGCCAGCAGCGTAGTGGACAGAGCCACTTATGGCTACACCTTC.

The chain has TRBV28 and TRBJ1-5; a weak D match, TRBD1 (6 bases). The germline V and J ends were trimmed by 6 bases and 0 bases, with 12 bases remaining between them. Germline V gene lookup returns CDR1 MDHEN and CDR2 SYDVKM. This CDR3 region has 15 residues. The CDR3 sequence is CASRGTPYSNQPQHF. DNA for the CDR3: TGTGCCAGCAGAGGGACACCGTATAGCAATCAGCCCCAGCATTTT.

The gene calls are TRBV2 and TRBJ2-1; 14 bases line up with TRBD2. V shed 5 bases and J 10 bases; nucleotides not matched to a gene: 10. The germline gives CDR1 SNHLY, CDR2 FYNNEI. The CDR3 is 16 amino acids. CDR3 region: CASSLGLAGVQGEQFF. In DNA form, the CDR3 reads TGTGCCAGCAGTTTGGGACTAGCGGGAGTGCAGGGGGAGCAGTTCTTC.

The chain's CDR3 is CASSQGPPREGYEQYF. Written as DNA, the CDR3 is TGCGCCAGCAGCCAAGGGCCCCCTCGGGAGGGGTACGAGCAGTACTTC. This chain uses TRBV4-1 with TRBJ2-7; 8 bases fit TRBD2. The CDR3 covers 16 residues. Germline values: CDR1 MGHRA, CDR2 YSYEKL. The V and J ends lost 1 base and 4 bases, in that order; junction bases with no gene match: 9.

V is TRBV28 and J is TRBJ2-3; a weak D match, TRBD1 (7 bases). V shed 6 bases and J shed 9 bases, with 19 bases lying between them. Germline-derived CDR1 and CDR2 are MDHEN and SYDVKM. The CDR3 is made up of 14 amino acids. CDR3 nucleotides: TGTGCCAGCAGGGGGACAGTGGGCCGGGGGACGCAGTATTTT. Its protein is CASRGTVGRGTQYF.

This clone was picked up a small number of times. This sequence joins TRBV9 and TRBJ1-2, with TRBD1 identical over 7 bases. Unmatched junction bases numbered 8, after V lost 3 bases and J lost 6 bases. The germline CDR1 and CDR2 sequences are SGDLS and YYNGEE. The CDR3 totals 14 residues. CDR3 bases: TGTGCCAGCAGCGGAGGGGGACAGACTCATGGCTACACCTTC. It yields the protein CASSGGGQTHGYTF.

The chain joins TRBV28 to TRBJ2-3, with 7 positions matching TRBD1. The V segment lost 5 bases and the J segment 0 bases; nucleotides outside the gene matches: 5. Germline V gene lookup returns CDR1 MDHEN and CDR2 SYDVKM. This CDR3 spans 15 amino acids. In DNA, the CDR3 is TGTGCCAGCAGTCGACGGACAGGAAGCACAGATACGCAGTATTTT. It is translated as CASSRRTGSTDTQYF.

The chain couples TRBV7-2 to TRBJ1-2, with 9 bases matching TRBD1. The CDR3 is made up of 17 amino acids. After removal of 5 bases from V and 8 bases from J, the junction contained 18 bases not matched to a gene. Germline CDR1 and CDR2: SGHTA and FQGNSA. The CDR3 nucleotides read TGTGCCAGCAGCATCGTTCCCCGGGACAGGGTACTAGGAGGCTACACCTTC. Protein sequence: CASSIVPRDRVLGGYTF.

The V call is TRBV5-1, the J call TRBJ1-2, with TRBD1 as a possible D gene (5 bases). Trimming removed 4 bases from V and 5 bases from J, with 18 bases in between. The length of the CDR3 is 15 residues. Germline V gene lookup returns CDR1 SGHRS and CDR2 YFSETQ. DNA of the CDR3: TGCGCCAGCAGCCCCGTCGGGGGAGGCCTTTATGGCTACACCTTC. It translates to CASSPVGGGLYGYTF.

This rearrangement joins TRBV28 to TRBJ1-2; 7 bases are shared with TRBD1. Germline-derived CDR1 and CDR2 are MDHEN and SYDVKM. The CDR3 is made up of 16 amino acids. Unmatched junction bases numbered 14, after V lost 6 bases and J lost 4 bases. CDR3 protein: CASSLPYRGGGYGYTF. DNA for the CDR3: TGTGCCAGCAGCCTCCCCTACAGGGGAGGAGGCTATGGCTACACCTTC.

V usage is TRBV18 and J usage is TRBJ2-7; 9 bases are a match to TRBD1. From germline, CDR1 is KGHSH and CDR2 LQKENI. This CDR3 region has 16 residues. V trimming: 3 bases; J trimming: 5 bases; junction bases outside the gene matches: 11. The CDR3 nucleotides read TGTGCCAGCTCACCGGGGGACAGGGTAAGGTCCCACGAGCAGTACTTC. Translation: CASSPGDRVRSHEQYF.

This rearrangement joins TRBV29-1 to TRBJ2-1; 9 bases map to TRBD1. The V and J ends lost 3 bases and 7 bases, in that order; junction bases with no gene match: 7. Germline CDR1 and CDR2: SQVTM and ANQGSEA. The CDR3 has 14 amino acids. The CDR3 DNA sequence: TGCAGCGTTGAGGGGGGGACAGGGTTTAATGAGCAGTTCTTC. It encodes CSVEGGTGFNEQFF.

The chain joins TRBV5-1 to TRBJ1-4; D is perhaps TRBD1 (5 bases). CDR1 and CDR2 from the germline V gene are SGHRS and YFSETQ. Trimming took 6 bases from V and 0 from J, leaving 15 bases between them. The CDR3 spans 16 residues. The CDR3 here is CASTSGQGATNEKLFF. CDR3 bases: TGCGCCAGCACCTCGGGCCAGGGCGCAACTAATGAAAAACTGTTTTTT.

The CDR3 coding sequence is TGTGCCAGTAGCCCCCGGGGGGGCAGCAATCAGCCCCAGCATTTT. This encodes CASSPRGGSNQPQHF. This chain joins TRBV19 and TRBJ1-5, with D possibly TRBD1 on 6 matching bases. V was clipped by 6 bases and J by 1 base, with 13 bases between them. CDR1 is LNHDA and CDR2 is SQIVND in the germline V gene (reference sequence). This CDR3 is built from 15 residues.

CDR3 loop: CASSFRQGGRNTEAFF. The CDR3 region has the DNA TGTGCCAGCAGTTTCCGACAGGGGGGGAGGAACACTGAAGCTTTCTTT. The chain uses TRBV27 and TRBJ1-1, with 9 bases lining up with TRBD1. The CDR3 loop spans 16 amino acids. V trimming: 3 bases; J trimming: 1 base; junction bases outside the gene matches: 6. CDR1 and CDR2 from the germline V gene are MNHEY and SMNVEV (reference sequence).

This chain joins TRBV7-9 and TRBJ1-1; 8 nucleotides agree with TRBD1. The CDR3 runs to 15 residues. The ends lost 1 base at V and 5 bases at J; junction bases unmatched: 6. Germline CDR1 is SEHNR and CDR2 is FQNEAQ (reference sequence). In DNA form, the CDR3 reads TGTGCCAGCAGCTTAGACACAGGGGGTTGGACTGAAGCTTTCTTT. Amino acids: CASSLDTGGWTEAFF.

The J gene is TRBJ1-1, the V gene TRBV28; D is possibly TRBD1 (5 bases). CDR3 length: 15 residues. In germline, CDR1 is MDHEN, CDR2 SYDVKM. Trimming stripped 6 bases from V and 4 bases from J, with 18 bases between. CDR3 coding DNA: TGTGCCAGCAGCCGCCCGGTTGGGGGGGGCACTGAAGCTTTCTTT. Protein product: CASSRPVGGGTEAFF.

This clone was recorded once. The chain has TRBV6-2 or TRBV6-3 and TRBJ1-1; 7 bases fit TRBD1. V gave up 5 bases and J gave up 5 bases; unmatched junction bases: 11. CDR3 size: 15 residues. Germline loops: CDR1 MNHEY, CDR2 SVGEGT. The CDR3 spells CASSRPTGLGTEAFF. Written as DNA, the CDR3 is TGTGCCAGCAGTAGACCGACAGGGTTGGGGACTGAAGCTTTCTTT.

The chain joins TRBV6-5 to TRBJ1-6, with D perhaps matching TRBD1 (6 bases). The CDR3 consists of 15 residues. V lost 2 bases to trimming and J lost 2 bases, with 7 bases between them. From germline, CDR1 is MNHEY and CDR2 SVGAGI. For the CDR3, the DNA is TGTGCCAGCAGTTACGGGGGCCCCTATAATTCACCCCTCCACTTT. Its protein product is CASSYGGPYNSPLHF.

This sequence joins TRBV11-2 and TRBJ2-2, with TRBD1 identical over 9 bases. The germline V gene has CDR1 SGHAT and CDR2 FQNNGV. V lost 0 bases, J lost 5 bases, and 4 bases stayed unmatched. The CDR3 has 16 residues. The CDR3 DNA reads as TGTGCCAGCAGCTTAGACAGGACAGGGGAGACCGGGGAGCTGTTTTTT. This encodes CASSLDRTGETGELFF. The full variable domain, completed using reference TRBV11-2 and TRBJ2-2, is EAGVAQSPRYKIIEKRQSVAFWCNPISGHATLYWYQQILGQGPKLLIQFQNNGVVDDSQLPKDRFSAERLKGVDSTLKIQPAKLEDSAVYLCASSLDRTGETGELFFGEGSRLTVL.